These 15 T cell receptor beta chains originate from one sample sequenced in a study of cytomegalovirus exposure and HLA in healthy donors. Primers included in the PCR were 60 Vbeta and 13 Jbeta primers. Profiling relied on immunoSEQ multiplex PCR, and the TCRdb table lists in-frame clones only, not all of them. The sample contains 60,000 to 90,000 clones, around three quarters of which appear only once. The specimen was PBMCs. These receptors were taken from a woman in her forties or fifties in good health and CMV-seropositive.

V usage is TRBV5-5 and J usage is TRBJ2-7; 12 positions match TRBD2. The germline CDR1 and CDR2 sequences are SGHKS and YYEKEE (reference sequence). V shed 4 bases and J 3 bases; nucleotides not matched to a gene: 5. The CDR3 runs 15 residues. CDR3 region: CASSPGLAGFYEQYF. The CDR3, as DNA: TGTGCCAGCAGCCCTGGACTAGCGGGGTTCTACGAGCAGTACTTC.

The chain recombines TRBV4-3 with TRBJ1-6; D unresolved. Trimming removed 0 bases from V and 5 bases from J, with 11 bases in between. This CDR3 spans 16 amino acids. Germline CDR1 and CDR2: LGHNA and YSLEER. CDR3: CASSQDPSPDNSPLHF. CDR3 coding DNA: TGCGCCAGCAGCCAAGATCCTTCGCCGGATAATTCACCCCTCCACTTT.

The V gene is TRBV4-3, the J gene TRBJ1-4; a possible D gene is TRBD1 (6 bases). Trimming shortened V by 4 bases and J by 5 bases, and 11 bases separated the two germline ends. The CDR3 contains 14 residues. CDR1 LGHNA and CDR2 YSLEER come from the germline V gene. CDR3 sequence: CASSLQGPNEKLFF. The CDR3 DNA sequence: TGCGCCAGCAGCCTACAGGGACCGAATGAAAAACTGTTTTTT.

The V call is TRBV10-3, the J call TRBJ1-4; unclear D gene. Germline V lookup: CDR1 ENHRY, CDR2 SYGVKD. This CDR3 contains 15 residues. The ends were cut back, 3 bases at V and 0 bases at J, with 8 bases in the middle. The CDR3 protein is CAISDPTTTNEKLFF. DNA for the CDR3: TGTGCCATCAGTGATCCGACTACAACTAATGAAAAACTGTTTTTT.

This rearrangement joins TRBV29-1 to TRBJ2-2; 8 nucleotides align to TRBD2. The germline gives CDR1 SQVTM, CDR2 ANQGSEA. This CDR3 has 16 amino acids. J lost 3 bases, V lost 1 base, and 7 bases had no gene match. In DNA, the CDR3 is TGCAGCGTTGAAGTAAGGCCTAGCGGGTACACCGGGGAGCTGTTTTTT. Amino acids: CSVEVRPSGYTGELFF.

The CDR3 protein is CAWRGNGGTGELFF. The CDR3 bases are TGTGCCTGGAGAGGGAACGGGGGAACCGGGGAGCTGTTTTTT. The chain combines TRBV30 with TRBJ2-2; D is possibly TRBD2 (6 bases). CDR3 length equals 14 residues. V lost 3 bases and J 5 bases, leaving 13 bases between the germline ends. The germline V gene has CDR1 GTSNPN and CDR2 SVGIG (reference sequence).

The V call is TRBV10-3, the J call TRBJ2-5; TRBD2 matches at 8 bases. The ends lost 5 bases at V and 5 bases at J; junction bases unmatched: 4. CDR3 length: 13 amino acids. Looked up from germline, CDR1 is ENHRY and CDR2 is SYGVKD. Here the CDR3 reads CAISSAGVETQYF. CDR3 bases: TGTGCCATCAGTTCAGCGGGGGTGGAGACCCAGTACTTC.

The genes are TRBV7-2 and TRBJ2-2; D is uncertain. Germline CDR1 is SGHTA and CDR2 is FQGNSA. Between the trimmed V and J ends, which lost 2 bases and 2 bases, there was a span of 12 bases. This CDR3 region has 16 residues. The CDR3 DNA reads as TGTGCCAGCAGCTTACTTTCTCCGGGTAACACCGGGGAGCTGTTTTTT. Amino acid sequence: CASSLLSPGNTGELFF.

The V and J genes are TRBV19 and TRBJ1-5, with 7 bases identical to TRBD1. In germline, CDR1 is LNHDA, CDR2 SQIVND (reference sequence). V lost 5 bases to trimming and J lost 3 bases; unmatched junction nucleotides: 10. The CDR3 consists of 16 residues. The CDR3 DNA is TGTGCCAGTAGTTCCTTCTGGGACAGCTTCAATCAGCCCCAGCATTTT. It is translated as CASSSFWDSFNQPQHF.

This clone showed up just a few times. The J gene is TRBJ1-2, the V gene TRBV6-5; 8 bases map to TRBD1. The CDR3 covers 16 residues. CDR1 is MNHEY and CDR2 is SVGAGI in the germline V gene. With 0 bases clipped from V and 2 bases from J, the junction kept 5 bases outside the gene matches. The CDR3 loop reads CASSYSFQGANYGYTF. The DNA for the CDR3 is TGTGCCAGCAGTTACTCGTTTCAGGGGGCGAACTATGGCTACACCTTC.

Written as DNA, the CDR3 is TGTGCCATCAGCGAAGACAGGGACTCCTCTGGAAACACCATATATTTT. This encodes CAISEDRDSSGNTIYF. This sequence joins TRBV10-3 and TRBJ1-3; 7 nucleotides match TRBD1. Germline trimming cut 6 bases from V and 0 bases from J; bases unmatched to any gene: 8. This CDR3 has 16 amino acids. Germline CDR1 is ENHRY and CDR2 is SYGVKD.

This chain joins TRBV28 and TRBJ2-7; 9 bases are a match to TRBD1. V lost 6 bases, J lost 2 bases, and 14 bases stayed unmatched. CDR1 is MDHEN, CDR2 SYDVKM, per germline. The CDR3 extends over 17 amino acids. The CDR3 nucleotides are TGTGCCAGCAGACAACTGCACGGGACAGGGCATCCCTACGAGCAGTACTTC. This gives the protein CASRQLHGTGHPYEQYF.

The chain is built from TRBV28 and TRBJ2-1; maybe TRBD2 (6 bases). The germline gives CDR1 MDHEN, CDR2 SYDVKM. V gave up 2 bases and J gave up 5 bases, with 13 bases separating them. The CDR3 length is 15 residues. CDR3 nucleotides: TGTGCCAGCAGTTTAATGGGGGGTTTGAACAATGAGCAGTTCTTC. Protein sequence: CASSLMGGLNNEQFF.

The V and J genes are TRBV5-8 and TRBJ2-7, with 7 bases aligning to TRBD2. The junction had 11 bases not matched to a gene; V was cut back by 5 bases and J by 0 bases. The CDR3 has 16 amino acids. Germline-derived CDR1 and CDR2 are SGHTS and YDEGEE. The CDR3 protein is CASSLRPGGGSYEQYF. The CDR3 DNA reads as TGTGCCAGCAGTCTCCGACCGGGCGGGGGCTCCTACGAGCAGTACTTC.

This clone was seen a single time. The CDR3 is CSVELAGVADTQYF. For the CDR3, the DNA is TGCAGCGTTGAACTAGCGGGAGTGGCAGATACGCAGTATTTT. The genes are TRBV29-1 and TRBJ2-3; 10 nucleotides line up with TRBD2. J was trimmed by 4 bases and V by 2 bases; bases with no gene match: 3. The germline V gene encodes CDR1 SQVTM and CDR2 ANQGSEA. CDR3 length: 14 residues.